This T cell receptor (beta chain) was captured in a study of vaccination and CD4 T cells after COVID-19 (dated by TCRdb to about 2022). Context from the whole study: In the convalescent cohort there were six males and four females, among whom were two Hispanic individuals, seven Caucasians, two Asians and one multiracial person. Overlapping spike peptide pools from SARS-CoV-2 and from the common cold coronaviruses HCoV-NL63, HCoV-OC43 and HCoV-229E were used as culture stimuli. Control cultures used a CEFX viral epitope pool as positive control, an HIV-1 Nef peptide pool as negative control, or no peptide. Post-vaccine blood samples were obtained a median of approximately 74 days after the second vaccine dose, with a range of roughly 13 to 250 days. Memory CD4+ T cell crossreactivity between SARS-CoV-2 and common cold coronavirus spike proteins was assessed at the TCR clonotype level in an earlier paper using these donors. Post-COVID blood samples were collected from convalescent patients a median of around 100 days after diagnosis, with a range of roughly 35 to 161 days. The spike-specific CD4+ TCR repertoire was compared before and after mRNA vaccination in approximately 9 COVID-19 convalescent patients and a few infection-naive healthy vaccine recipients. Participants got two doses of the Pfizer-BioNTech BNT162b2 vaccine (n=8) or two doses of the Moderna mRNA-1273 vaccine (n=2). Results the study describes overall, beyond this receptor: In convalescent patients, a median around 90% of post-vaccine SARS-CoV-2-reactive clones were detected only after vaccination, suggesting vaccine-specific priming. Of the vaccine-specific clones found in convalescent patients, nearly all (304 of 307) were mono-reactive for SARS-CoV-2 spike instead of being cross-reactive with common cold coronaviruses. The number of convalescent patients in the study was relatively small, and the study did not examine early timepoints following natural infection. An increase in the median number of SARS-CoV-2-reactive clonotypes from approximately 23 after infection to 38 after vaccination was observed, but the change was not found to be significant.

Taken from the germline V gene, the CDR1 and CDR2 loops are MDHEN and SYDVKM. The junction carries 6 bases between V and J, which are trimmed by 3 bases and 3 bases respectively. The CDR3 covers 13 residues, taking in both the cysteine and the phenylalanine. Only the CDR3 portion is preserved as DNA: 39 bases, with reading frame beginning at the first base. Preparation of the library involved PCR. DNA from cultured CD4+ T cells underwent TCR sequencing with the Oncomine TCR Beta short-read assay at the Johns Hopkins FTIC core. Genomic DNA was extracted from the cultured CD4+ T cells with the QIAamp micro DNA kit. The Oncomine TCR Beta libraries from cultured CD4+ T cells were pooled using unique dual indexes and then sequenced on an Illumina iSeq 100. The original methods were these. Non-productive sequences were removed, and CDR3s not starting with C, not ending with F or W, or shorter than 7 amino acids were discarded. The MANAFEST web application was used to identify antigen-specific clonotypes by comparing peptide-stimulated wells against reference wells and other culture wells. To be called positive, a clone needed an FDR below 0.05, an odds ratio above 5, and a productive frequency above 0.1% in at least two of three replicate wells. A clonotype was classed as cross-reactive if the clonotype showed significant expansion both in SARS-CoV-2 spike wells and in at least one common cold coronavirus spike condition. Levenshtein distances (stringdist) and unrooted phylogenetic trees (ape) in R version 3.6.1 were used to assess CDR3 homology. TCRdb itself trimmed the public reads at Q25 with fastp, ran MiXCR and retained productive beta chains. Rows with a matching CDR3 protein are joined into one entry that keeps the most common DNA and genes. The V and J calls were not made by the authors but by TCRdb's processing. The table for this sample lists over 9,000 distinct CDR3 sequences; less than 45% of them were counted only once. The ten largest clonotypes hold 13% to 15% of the sample.

Explained via the paper, the treatment or condition label denotes: roughly 11-day PBMC culture with coronavirus spike peptide pools or control peptides (ViraFEST assay). CD4+ T cells from unexposed donors were collected before the COVID-19 pandemic (2011-2018). The ViraFEST assay was used in the study, in which antigen-specific T cells were expanded with peptide pools and expanded clonotypes were subsequently identified by TCR sequencing. Each well held more than 1.5 million PBMCs cultured in IMDM containing around 5% human AB serum and around 10 IU/ml IL-2, with roughly 10 ug/ml peptide pools added. On days 3 and 7, half of the culture medium was replaced with fresh IL-2-containing medium. After around 10 days of culture, CD4+ T cells were isolated by negative selection using the EasySep CD4+ T cell isolation kit. Unexposed donor CD4+ T cells were tested for reactivity to SARS-CoV-2 S and N and four common cold coronavirus spike pools, as cell number allowed. PBMCs were separated from whole blood using Ficoll-Paque Plus gradient centrifugation and then either used fresh or cryopreserved at -140C. Each culture condition was generally run in triplicate wells. Leukapheresis product for the unexposed donors was purchased commercially.

On this clonotype itself: Its target antigen remains unknown. Base qualities are missing; no much larger clone stands one base away.

The TCR sequence derives from a human donor in good health. Sequenced: CD4+ T cells from blood, cultured in vitro. The rearranged segments are TRBV28 and TRBJ2-1; no confident D gene assignment can be made. The CDR3 region has the sequence CASSFPLYNEQFF. The nucleotides are TGTGCCAGCAGTTTCCCCCTCTACAATGAGCAGTTCTTC.